This T cell receptor beta chain originates from a study of chemoradiotherapy in HPV16-positive cancers. Study summary: Functional T-cell assays on two HPV16-positive patients' cells defined candidate HPV-specific clones and common TCR motifs. Overall study results and limits: Functional assays defining HPV-specific T cells used only a couple of HPV16-positive patients.

V dropped 3 bases and J dropped 0 bases, with 17 bases sitting between them. Germline CDR1 is SGHNT and CDR2 is YENEEA. The CDR3 is made up of 17 amino acids. TCRdb keeps only in-frame clones here, not all; method: immunoSEQ multiplex PCR. In the table there are roughly 12,000 clones, 55% to 65% of which are singletons. Points on this clone: The antigen remains undetermined.

The chain employs TRBV11-3 and TRBJ1-1; possibly TRBD1 for D (6 bases). The sequence was obtained from a human donor with HPV-associated anogenital cancer. The specimen was obtained from a patient who underwent chemoradiotherapy. CDR3 loop: CASSLRWTASMNTEAFF. CDR3 coding DNA: TGTGCCAGCAGCTTGCGGTGGACAGCCAGCATGAACACTGAAGCTTTCTTT.